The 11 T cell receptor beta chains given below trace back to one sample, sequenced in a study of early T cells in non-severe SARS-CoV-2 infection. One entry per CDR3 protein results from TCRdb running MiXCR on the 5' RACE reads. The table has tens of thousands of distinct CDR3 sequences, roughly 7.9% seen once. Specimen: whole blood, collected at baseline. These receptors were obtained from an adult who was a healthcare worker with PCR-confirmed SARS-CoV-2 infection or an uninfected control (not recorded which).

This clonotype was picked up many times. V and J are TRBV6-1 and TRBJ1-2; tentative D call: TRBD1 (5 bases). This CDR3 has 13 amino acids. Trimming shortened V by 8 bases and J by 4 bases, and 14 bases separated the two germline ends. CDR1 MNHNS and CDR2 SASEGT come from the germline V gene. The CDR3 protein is CASHQGAGYGYTF. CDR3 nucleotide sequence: TGTGCCAGCCACCAGGGAGCCGGCTATGGCTACACCTTC.

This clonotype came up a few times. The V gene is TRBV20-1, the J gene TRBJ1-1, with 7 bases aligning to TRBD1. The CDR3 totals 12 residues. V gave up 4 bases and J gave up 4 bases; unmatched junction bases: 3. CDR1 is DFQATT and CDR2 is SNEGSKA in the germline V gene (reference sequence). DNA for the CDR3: TGCAGTGCTAACAGGGGTAGCACTGAAGCTTTCTTT. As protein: CSANRGSTEAFF.

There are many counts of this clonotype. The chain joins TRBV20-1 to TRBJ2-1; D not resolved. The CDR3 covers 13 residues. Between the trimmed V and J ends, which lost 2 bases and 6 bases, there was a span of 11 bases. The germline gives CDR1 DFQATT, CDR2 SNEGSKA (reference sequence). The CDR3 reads CSARPGWGNEQFF. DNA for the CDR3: TGCAGTGCTAGACCGGGCTGGGGCAATGAGCAGTTCTTC.

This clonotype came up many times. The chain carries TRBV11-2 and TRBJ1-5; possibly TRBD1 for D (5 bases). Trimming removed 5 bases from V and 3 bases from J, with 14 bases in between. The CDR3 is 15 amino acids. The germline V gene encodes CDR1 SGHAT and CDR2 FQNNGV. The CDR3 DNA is TGTGCCAGCAGCCCCGGACAAACCCCCAATCAGCCCCAGCATTTT. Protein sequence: CASSPGQTPNQPQHF.

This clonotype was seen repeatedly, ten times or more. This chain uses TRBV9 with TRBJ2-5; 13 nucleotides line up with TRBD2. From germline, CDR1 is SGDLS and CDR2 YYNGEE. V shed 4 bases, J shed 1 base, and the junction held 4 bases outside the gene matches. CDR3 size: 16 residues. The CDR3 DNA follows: TGTGCCAGCAGCTCACGACTAGCGGGGGGCCAAGAGACCCAGTACTTC. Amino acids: CASSSRLAGGQETQYF. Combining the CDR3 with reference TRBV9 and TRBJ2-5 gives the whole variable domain DSGVTQTPKHLITATGQRVTLRCSPRSGDLSVYWYQQSLDQGLQFLIQYYNGEERAKGNILERFSAQQFPDLHSELNLSSLELGDSALYFCASSSRLAGGQETQYFGPGTRLLVL.

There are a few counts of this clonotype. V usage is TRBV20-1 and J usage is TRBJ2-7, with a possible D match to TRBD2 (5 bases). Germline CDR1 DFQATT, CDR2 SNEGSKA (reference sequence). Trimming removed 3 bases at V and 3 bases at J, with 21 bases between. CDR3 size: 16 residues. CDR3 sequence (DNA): TGCAGTGCTAGGGCTTTTAGGGAGTACACAAACTACGAGCAGTACTTC. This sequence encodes CSARAFREYTNYEQYF.

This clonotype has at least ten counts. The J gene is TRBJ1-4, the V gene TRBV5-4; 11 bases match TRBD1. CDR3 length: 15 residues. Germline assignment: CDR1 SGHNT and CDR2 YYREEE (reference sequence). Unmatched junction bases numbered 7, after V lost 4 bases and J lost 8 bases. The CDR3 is CASSRTGGFEEKLFF. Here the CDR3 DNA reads TGTGCCAGCAGCAGGACAGGGGGCTTTGAAGAAAAACTGTTTTTT.

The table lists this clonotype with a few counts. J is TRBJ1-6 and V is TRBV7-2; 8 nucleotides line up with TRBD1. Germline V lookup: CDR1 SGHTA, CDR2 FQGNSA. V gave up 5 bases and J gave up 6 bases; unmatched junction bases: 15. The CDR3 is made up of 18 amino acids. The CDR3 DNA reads TGTGCCAGCAGCACTCCGGGCAGGGGGCGAGGGATTAATTCACCCCTCCACTTT. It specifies CASSTPGRGRGINSPLHF.

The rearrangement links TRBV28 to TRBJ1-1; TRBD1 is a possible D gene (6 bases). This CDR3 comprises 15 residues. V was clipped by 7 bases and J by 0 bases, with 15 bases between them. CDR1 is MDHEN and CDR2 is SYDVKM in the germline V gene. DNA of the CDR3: TGTGCCAGCATCCCCGGGACAAGAATGAACACTGAAGCTTTCTTT. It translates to CASIPGTRMNTEAFF. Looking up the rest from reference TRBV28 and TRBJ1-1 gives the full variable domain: DVKVTQSSRYLVKRTGEKVFLECVQDMDHENMFWYRQDPGLGLRLIYFSYDVKMKEKGDIPEGYSVSREKKERFSLILESASTNQTSMYLCASIPGTRMNTEAFFGQGTRLTVV.

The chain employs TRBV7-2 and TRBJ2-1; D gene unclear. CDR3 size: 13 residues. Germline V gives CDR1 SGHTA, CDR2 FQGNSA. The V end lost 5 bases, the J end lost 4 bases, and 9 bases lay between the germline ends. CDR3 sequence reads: CASSPRPYNEQFF. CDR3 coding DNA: TGTGCCAGCAGCCCAAGACCGTACAATGAGCAGTTCTTC.

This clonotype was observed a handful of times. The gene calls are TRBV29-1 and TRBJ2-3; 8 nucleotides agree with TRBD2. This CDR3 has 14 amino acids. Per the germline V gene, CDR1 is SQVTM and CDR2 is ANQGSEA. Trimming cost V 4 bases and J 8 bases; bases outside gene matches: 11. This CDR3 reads CSVGGGGPPSTQYF. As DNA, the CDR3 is TGCAGCGTTGGGGGCGGGGGGCCCCCCAGTACGCAGTATTTT.